The TCR beta chain under discussion was sequenced for a study of T cells in Graves' hyperthyroidism and ophthalmopathy. Study-level background: Once the initial diagnosis was made, peripheral blood was obtained before any treatment.

Using RNA transcripts as the source, TCR beta CDR3 regions were amplified. HTBI primers were the set used in a first-round RT-PCR of the TCR CDR3. MiXCR was run by TCRdb on the multiplex PCR reads, yielding one entry per CDR3 protein. The sample holds some 180,000 distinct CDR3 sequences, less than 20% seen once. The source is a woman between 45 and 65 years old with Graves' hyperthyroidism. Sequenced input: blood.

CDR3 region: CASSEGAKTGYGYTF. CDR3 nucleotides: TGTGCCAGCAGTGAAGGAGCAAAGACCGGCTATGGCTACACCTTC. The rearrangement joins TRBV6-1 to TRBJ1-2; D uncertain. This CDR3 region has 15 residues. The V gene's germline CDR1 is MNHNS and CDR2 SASEGT. The ends were cut back, 1 base at V and 4 bases at J, with 13 bases in the middle.